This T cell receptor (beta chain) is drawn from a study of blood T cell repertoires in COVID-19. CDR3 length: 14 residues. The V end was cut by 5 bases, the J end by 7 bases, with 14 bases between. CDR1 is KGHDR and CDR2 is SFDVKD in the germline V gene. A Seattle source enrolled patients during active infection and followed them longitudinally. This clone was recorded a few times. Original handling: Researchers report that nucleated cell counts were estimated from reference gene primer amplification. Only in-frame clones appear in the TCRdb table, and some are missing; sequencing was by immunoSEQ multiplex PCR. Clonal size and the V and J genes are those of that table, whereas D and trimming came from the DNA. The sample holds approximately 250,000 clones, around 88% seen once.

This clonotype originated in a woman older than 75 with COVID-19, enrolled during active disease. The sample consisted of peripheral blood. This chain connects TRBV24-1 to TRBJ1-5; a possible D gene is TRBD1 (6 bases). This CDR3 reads CATSAPGDGQPQHF. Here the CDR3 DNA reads TGTGCCACCAGTGCCCCAGGGGACGGACAGCCCCAGCATTTT.